This T cell receptor beta chain is drawn from a study of vaccination and CD4 T cells after COVID-19. Study details: Nasal swab PCR had detected SARS-CoV-2 in convalescent patients, some ten mild and one severe.

Sequence data for DNA of cultured CD4+ T cells were generated by the Oncomine TCR Beta short-read assay. A single record per CDR3 protein comes from TCRdb applying MiXCR to the PCR reads. The repertoire includes some 18,000 distinct CDR3 sequences, approximately 60% of them detected once, and 7.8% sits in the top ten. Per germline, CDR1 MNHEY and CDR2 SVGEGT. This CDR3 comprises 14 residues. V was pared by 9 bases and J by 4 bases, with 7 bases of the junction left unmatched. Treatment given: approximately nine-day PBMC culture with coronavirus spike peptide pools or control peptides (ViraFEST assay). CD4+ T cells were isolated by negative selection after around 11 days of culture. Points from the study as a whole: The study found median SARS-CoV-2-reactive clonotypes rising from 21 to 38, not significantly. Early post-infection timepoints were missing, and relatively few convalescent patients were studied.

About this clonotype: Antigen unknown.

The sample comprised CD4+ T cells from blood, cultured in vitro. This TCR was recovered from a human donor who had recovered from COVID-19. The chain carries TRBV6-2 or TRBV6-3 and TRBJ1-2, with 11 bases lining up with TRBD1. CDR3 loop: CASAPGTGGYGYTF. The CDR3 DNA follows: TGTGCCAGTGCCCCCGGGACAGGGGGCTATGGCTACACCTTC.